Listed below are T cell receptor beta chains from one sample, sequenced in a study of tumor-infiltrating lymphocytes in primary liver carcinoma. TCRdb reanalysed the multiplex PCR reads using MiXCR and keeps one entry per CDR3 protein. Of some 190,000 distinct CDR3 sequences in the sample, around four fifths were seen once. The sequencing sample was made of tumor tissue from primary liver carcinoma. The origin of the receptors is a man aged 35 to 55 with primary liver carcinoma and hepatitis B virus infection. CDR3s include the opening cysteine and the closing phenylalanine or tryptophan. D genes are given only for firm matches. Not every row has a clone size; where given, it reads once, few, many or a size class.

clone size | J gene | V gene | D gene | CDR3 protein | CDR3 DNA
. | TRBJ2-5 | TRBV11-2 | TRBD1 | CASSLWTGRIETQYF | TGTGCCAGCAGCCTATGGACAGGGAGGATAGAGACCCAGTATTTC
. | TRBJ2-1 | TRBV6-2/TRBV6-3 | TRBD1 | CANTSGGFGTNEQFF | TGTGCCAACACATCAGGGGGTTTCGGGACCAATGAGCAGTTCTTC
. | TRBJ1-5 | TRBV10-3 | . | CAISDGKNQHQHF | TGTGCCATCAGTGACGGGAAGAATCAGCACCAGCATTTT
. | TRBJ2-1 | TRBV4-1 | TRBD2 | CASSQLGTSEYNKQYF | TGCGCCAGTAGCCAACTCGGGACTAGCGAGTACAATAAGCAGTATTTC
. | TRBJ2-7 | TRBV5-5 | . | CASSRGRSYDQYF | TGTGCCAGCAGCCGGGGACGGAGCTATGACCAGTACTTC
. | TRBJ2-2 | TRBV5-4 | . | CTSSPSGSPGELFF | TGTACCAGCAGCCCTAGTGGGTCGCCCGGGGAGCTGTTTTTT
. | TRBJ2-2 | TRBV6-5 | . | CASSYKGVAYMNTGEPFF | TGTGCCAGCAGTTACAAGGGAGTAGCGTACATGAACACCGGGGAGCCGTTTTTC
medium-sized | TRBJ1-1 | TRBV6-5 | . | CASSGTHTEAFF | TGTGCCAGCAGTGGGACACACACTGAAGCTTTCTTT
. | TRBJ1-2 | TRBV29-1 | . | CNVRSGSAYAYTF | TGCAACGTCCGATCAGGGAGCGCCTATGCCTACACCTTC
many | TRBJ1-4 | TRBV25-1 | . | CASSDPGAYNEKLFF | TGTGCCAGCAGTGATCCCGGTGCCTATAATGAAAAACTGTTTTTT
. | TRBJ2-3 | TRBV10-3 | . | CAISEGVVRRSVDTQYF | TGTGCCATCAGTGAGGGGGTGGTTCGAAGGAGTGTAGATACGCAGTATTTT
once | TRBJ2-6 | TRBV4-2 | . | CVSNQEASSGVNVLTF | TGTGTCAGTAACCAAGAAGCAAGCTCTGGGGTCAACGTCCTGACTTTC
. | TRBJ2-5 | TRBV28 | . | CASNSEAYQETQYF | TGTGCCAGCAACTCTGAGGCGTACCAAGAGACCCAGTACTTC
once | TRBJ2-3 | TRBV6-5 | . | CASSIERWADTQYF | TGTGCCAGCAGTATAGAGCGGTGGGCAGATACGCAGTATTTT
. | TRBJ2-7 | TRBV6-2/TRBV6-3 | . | CANSSGRSRSSYEQYF | TGTGCCAACAGTAGTGGGCGTAGCCGCAGCTCCTATGAGCAGTACTTC
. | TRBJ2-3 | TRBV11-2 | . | CVSSDSVRFTDTQYF | TGTGTCAGCAGTGATAGCGTGAGATTTACAGATACGCAGTATTTT
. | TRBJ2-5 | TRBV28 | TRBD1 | CASSTSQGAIGTQYF | TGTGCCAGCAGCACGTCCCAGGGGGCAATTGGGACCCAGTACTTC
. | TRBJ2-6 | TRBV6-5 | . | CASIYSPTDGANVLTF | TGTGCCAGCATTTACTCCCCAACGGATGGGGCCAACGTCCTGACTTTC
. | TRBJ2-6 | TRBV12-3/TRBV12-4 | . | CASTLGFIGANVLTF | TGTGCCAGCACCCTGGGATTTATTGGGGCCAACGTCCTGACATTC
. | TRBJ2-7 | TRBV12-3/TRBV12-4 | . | CASSFLERGSYEQYF | TGTGCCAGCAGTTTTTTGGAGCGCGGGTCCTACGAGCAGTACTTC
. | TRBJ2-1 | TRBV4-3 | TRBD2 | CTSSQDFRETGTSGINNEQFF | TGCACCAGCAGCCAAGATTTTCGCGAGACAGGGACTAGCGGGATCAACAATGAGCAGTTCTTC
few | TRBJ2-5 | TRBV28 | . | CASSLGQGQETQYF | TGTGCCAGCAGTTTGGGTCAGGGGCAAGAGACCCAGTACTTC
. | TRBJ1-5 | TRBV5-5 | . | CASSLDPYYNNQPQHF | TGTGCCAGCAGCTTGGATCCTTACTATAACAATCAGCCACAGCATTTT